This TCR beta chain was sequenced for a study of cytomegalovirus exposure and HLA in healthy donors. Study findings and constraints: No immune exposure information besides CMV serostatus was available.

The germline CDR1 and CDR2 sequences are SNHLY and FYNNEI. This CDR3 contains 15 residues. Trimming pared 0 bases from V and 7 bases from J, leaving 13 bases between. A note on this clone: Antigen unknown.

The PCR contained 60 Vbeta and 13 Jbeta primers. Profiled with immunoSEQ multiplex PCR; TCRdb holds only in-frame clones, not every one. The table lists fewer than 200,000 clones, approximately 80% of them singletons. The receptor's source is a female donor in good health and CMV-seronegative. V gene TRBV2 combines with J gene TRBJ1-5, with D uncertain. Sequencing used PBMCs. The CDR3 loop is CASSEAEFLRQPQHF. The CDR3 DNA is TGTGCCAGCAGTGAAGCGGAGTTTTTACGCCAGCCCCAGCATTTT.